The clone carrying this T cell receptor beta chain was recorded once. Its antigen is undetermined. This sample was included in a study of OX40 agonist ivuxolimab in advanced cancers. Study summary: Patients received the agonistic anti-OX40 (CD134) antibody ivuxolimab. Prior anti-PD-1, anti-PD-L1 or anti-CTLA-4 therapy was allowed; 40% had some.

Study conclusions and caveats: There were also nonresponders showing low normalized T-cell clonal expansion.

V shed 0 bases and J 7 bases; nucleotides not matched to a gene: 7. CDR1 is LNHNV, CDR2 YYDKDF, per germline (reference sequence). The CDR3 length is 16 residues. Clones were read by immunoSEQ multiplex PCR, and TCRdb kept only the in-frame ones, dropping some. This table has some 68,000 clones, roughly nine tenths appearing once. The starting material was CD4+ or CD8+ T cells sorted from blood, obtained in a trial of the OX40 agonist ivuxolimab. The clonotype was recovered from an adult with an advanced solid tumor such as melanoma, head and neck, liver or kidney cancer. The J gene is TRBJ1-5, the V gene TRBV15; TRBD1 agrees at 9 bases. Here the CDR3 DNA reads TGTGCCACCAGCAGAGATGTGGGGACAGGGCTGCAGCCCCAGCATTTT. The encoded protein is CATSRDVGTGLQPQHF.